This is a list of T cell receptor beta chains from one sample in a study of T cell responses to AZD1222 COVID-19 vaccine. Repertoires were generated with immunoSEQ multiplex PCR, while TCRdb's copy carries only in-frame clones and drops some. The table has approximately 140,000 clones, 91% seen once; the top ten hold 3% to 4%. The specimen comprised peripheral blood, sampled 28 days after the second AZD1222 dose. The receptors originated from an adult who received the AZD1222 COVID-19 vaccine. Each CDR3 is given with its conserved first and last residue. The D gene is left open where the match is weak. Size is omitted from some rows. Given values are once, few, many or a class for expanded clones.

CDR3 length	D gene	J gene	clone size	V gene	CDR3 protein	CDR3 DNA
18	.	TRBJ1-3	.	TRBV3-1/TRBV3-2	CASSQEYETQSSGNTIYF	TGTGCCAGCAGCCAAGAATATGAGACGCAGAGCTCTGGAAACACCATATATTTT
12	.	TRBJ1-1	once	TRBV12-3/TRBV12-4	CASRSGFLPAFF	TGTGCCAGCAGATCAGGGTTTCTCCCAGCTTTCTTT
17	.	TRBJ2-4	.	TRBV27	CASMNRDTAVGRNIQYF	TGTGCCAGCATGAACCGGGACACCGCCGTAGGGAGAAACATTCAGTACTTC
16	.	TRBJ1-4	.	TRBV19	CASSEGKTATNEKLFF	TGTGCCAGTAGTGAGGGGAAGACGGCAACTAATGAAAAACTGTTTTTT
15	TRBD2	TRBJ2-2	once	TRBV5-1	CASSLVAGNTGELFF	TGCGCCAGCAGCTTGGTAGCGGGAAACACCGGGGAGCTGTTTTTT
14	.	TRBJ1-5	few	TRBV18	CASSSRTGNQPQHF	TGTGCCAGCTCGAGCCGGACAGGCAATCAGCCCCAGCATTTT
12	TRBD1	TRBJ1-1	.	TRBV6-5	CASLTGDTEAFF	TGTGCCAGCTTGACAGGGGACACTGAAGCTTTCTTT
15	.	TRBJ1-1	few	TRBV6-1	CASSEEGLLNTEAFF	TGTGCCAGCAGTGAAGAAGGACTGCTGAACACTGAAGCTTTCTTT
15	TRBD2	TRBJ2-7	.	TRBV30	CAWSVGTSGRYEQYF	TGTGCCTGGAGTGTCGGGACTAGCGGCAGATACGAGCAGTACTTC
14	.	TRBJ2-1	.	TRBV21-1	CASSKGARYNEQFF	TGTGCCAGCAGCAAAGGGGCAAGATACAATGAGCAGTTCTTC
13	TRBD1	TRBJ1-2	.	TRBV6-5	CASSPTGNYGYTF	TGTGCCAGCAGTCCGACAGGGAACTATGGCTACACCTTC
17	.	TRBJ2-1	.	TRBV18	CASSPGGGGGFINEQFF	TGTGCCAGCTCACCAGGAGGAGGAGGGGGCTTTATCAATGAGCAGTTCTTC
14	TRBD1	TRBJ2-3	.	TRBV29-1	CSVEVGQGTDTQYF	TGCAGCGTTGAGGTGGGACAGGGCACAGATACGCAGTATTTT
14	.	TRBJ2-7	.	TRBV18	CASSPPSRTYEQYF	TGTGCCAGCTCACCACCGTCTAGAACATACGAGCAGTACTTC
14	.	TRBJ2-1	.	TRBV6-5	CASSLRDIYNEQFF	TGTGCCAGCAGCCTACGGGACATTTACAATGAGCAGTTCTTC
10	.	TRBJ1-1	.	TRBV20-1	CSARGGTAFF	TGCAGTGCTAGGGGGGGAACGGCTTTCTTT
17	TRBD2	TRBJ2-7	.	TRBV27	CASSFSATSGRSYEQYF	TGTGCCAGCAGTTTCTCCGCGACTAGCGGGAGGTCCTACGAGCAGTACTTC
14	.	TRBJ1-3	.	TRBV19	CASSMGRAGNTIYF	TGTGCCAGTAGTATGGGAAGAGCTGGAAACACCATATATTTT
17	.	TRBJ2-2	.	TRBV5-4	CASSADLGDANTGELFF	TGTGCCAGCAGCGCGGACCTGGGGGACGCGAACACCGGGGAGCTGTTTTTT
13	.	TRBJ2-3	.	TRBV5-1	CASSLGDTDTQYF	TGCGCCAGCAGCTTGGGGGACACAGATACGCAGTATTTT
13	.	TRBJ1-4	.	TRBV5-1	CASTEVNSEKLFF	TGCGCCAGCACGGAGGTCAACTCTGAAAAACTGTTTTTT
14	TRBD1	TRBJ1-6	.	TRBV27	CASSLSGGNSPLHF	TGTGCCAGCAGTCTCTCAGGGGGTAATTCACCCCTCCACTTT
15	.	TRBJ1-3	.	TRBV19	CASSRGNSDGNTIYF	TGTGCCAGTAGCCGGGGAAATTCGGATGGAAACACCATATATTTT
14	TRBD1	TRBJ1-2	.	TRBV28	CASSLSGQGEDYTF	TGTGCCAGCAGTCTCTCCGGACAGGGGGAAGACTACACCTTC
12	.	TRBJ1-4	.	TRBV30	CAWSVTGEKLFF	TGTGCCTGGAGTGTCACGGGTGAAAAACTGTTTTTT
15	TRBD1	TRBJ1-4	.	TRBV30	CAWRDRQGAREKLFF	TGTGCCTGGAGAGATAGACAGGGGGCAAGGGAAAAACTGTTTTTT
13	.	TRBJ1-2	.	TRBV30	CAWSVRSGYGYTF	TGTGCCTGGAGTGTCCGATCCGGTTATGGCTACACCTTC
16	TRBD2	TRBJ2-3	.	TRBV4-2	CASSQELAGRTDTQYF	TGTGCCAGCAGCCAAGAACTAGCGGGACGAACAGATACGCAGTATTTT
15	.	TRBJ2-3	.	TRBV27	CASSLRRDLTDTQYF	TGTGCCAGCAGTTTAAGGCGGGACCTCACAGATACGCAGTATTTT
17	TRBD1	TRBJ1-5	.	TRBV7-2	CASSFDREGVSNQPQHF	TGTGCCAGCAGCTTCGACAGGGAAGGGGTCAGCAATCAGCCCCAGCATTTT
15	.	TRBJ1-3	.	TRBV7-9	CASSYQAGSGNTIYF	TGTGCCAGCAGCTACCAGGCAGGGAGCGGAAACACCATATATTTT
10	.	TRBJ1-2	.	TRBV30	CASLVGGYTF	TGTGCCTCCCTGGTAGGCGGCTACACCTTC
15	TRBD1	TRBJ2-1	.	TRBV11-2	CASSLFGQGANEQFF	TGTGCCAGCAGCTTATTTGGACAGGGGGCCAATGAGCAGTTCTTC
13	TRBD1	TRBJ1-2	.	TRBV2	CASRPDRGDGYTF	TGTGCCAGCAGGCCGGACAGGGGCGATGGCTACACCTTC
16	TRBD2	TRBJ2-1	.	TRBV7-3	CASSSPAGGPGNEQFF	TGTGCCAGCAGCTCCCCCGCGGGAGGGCCGGGGAATGAGCAGTTCTTC
14	TRBD1	TRBJ2-7	.	TRBV15	CATSSDRGVREQYF	TGTGCCACCAGCTCCGACAGGGGAGTGAGGGAGCAGTACTTC
13	.	TRBJ1-5	.	TRBV6-6	CASSVGMAQPQHF	TGTGCCAGCAGCGTAGGTATGGCTCAGCCCCAGCATTTT
15	.	TRBJ1-4	.	TRBV6-5	CASSYSGTTNEKLFF	TGTGCCAGCAGTTATTCGGGAACAACTAATGAAAAACTGTTTTTT
15	.	TRBJ2-1	.	TRBV4-3	CASSLTYNPYNEQFF	TGCGCCAGCAGTCTTACCTACAATCCTTACAATGAGCAGTTCTTC
13	.	TRBJ1-6	.	TRBV11-3	CASSPSYNSPLHF	TGTGCCAGCAGCCCCTCCTATAATTCACCCCTCCACTTT
17	.	TRBJ2-1	.	TRBV4-1	CAGSQVRAGIQYNEQFF	TGCGCCGGCAGCCAGGTGAGGGCCGGCATTCAATACAATGAGCAGTTCTTC
14	.	TRBJ1-2	.	TRBV6-5	CASSPAPTNYGYTF	TGTGCCAGCAGTCCTGCCCCGACTAACTATGGCTACACCTTC
14	.	TRBJ2-2	.	TRBV7-3	CASSPDPSTGELFF	TGTGCCAGCAGCCCAGACCCGAGTACCGGGGAGCTGTTTTTT
12	.	TRBJ2-2	once	TRBV7-8	CANGWGTGELFF	TGTGCGAACGGCTGGGGCACCGGGGAGCTGTTTTTT
13	.	TRBJ1-2	.	TRBV20-1	CSASIRATSGYTF	TGCAGTGCTAGTATCAGGGCCACAAGTGGCTACACCTTC
16	.	TRBJ1-1	.	TRBV11-2	CASSPGGTGHLTEAFF	TGTGCCAGCAGCCCGGGTGGCACCGGACACCTCACTGAAGCTTTCTTT
15	TRBD1	TRBJ2-7	.	TRBV7-8	CASSSPGQGPYEQYF	TGTGCCAGCAGCTCTCCGGGACAGGGGCCCTACGAGCAGTACTTC